This passage covers 11 T cell receptor beta chains from one sample sequenced in a study of blood T cells in healthy people across ages (dated by TCRdb to the mid-2010s). The library relied on 5' RACE. TCRdb lists the instrument as Illumina HiSeq 2500. A second PCR of about 7 to 12 cycles was run with a J-beta primer mix and a sample-barcoded 5' primer. TCRdb redid the processing of the public reads, applying fastp at Q25 and MiXCR, and retained in-frame beta chains. Each entry is one CDR3 protein sequence, shown with its most common DNA and genes. For this sample the table gives around 970,000 distinct CDR3 sequences, of which just over 50% were detected only once. The ten largest account for 20% to 25% of the sample. Material for sequencing was blood. These receptors were taken from a woman aged 55-69 years in good health.

This clonotype was observed a few times. The chain has TRBV28 and TRBJ2-5; D is uncertain. Per germline, CDR1 MDHEN and CDR2 SYDVKM. This CDR3 contains 14 residues. V lost 11 bases, J lost 0 bases, and 16 bases lay in between. The DNA for the CDR3 is TGTGCCTTAGGCAGAGCAGGAGACCAAGAGACCCAGTACTTC. Its protein is CALGRAGDQETQYF. Together with reference TRBV28 and TRBJ2-5, the CDR3 gives the full variable domain: DVKVTQSSRYLVKRTGEKVFLECVQDMDHENMFWYRQDPGLGLRLIYFSYDVKMKEKGDIPEGYSVSREKKERFSLILESASTNQTSMYLCALGRAGDQETQYFGPGTRLLVL.

This clonotype came up a few times. This sequence joins TRBV20-1 and TRBJ2-1, with D perhaps being TRBD1 or TRBD2 (6 bases each). The CDR3 consists of 15 residues. Germline assignment: CDR1 DFQATT and CDR2 SNEGSKA (reference sequence). Trimming took off 8 bases at V and 7 bases at J, with 24 bases between the two ends. Here the CDR3 DNA reads TGCAGTTCTCCCTTAAGGGGGGAGAACGGGAATGAGCAGTTCTTC. It codes for CSSPLRGENGNEQFF.

CDR3 DNA: TGCGCCAGCAGCCAAGTCGGAGGAGGTGCTACCCCCTACGAGCAGTACTTC. It encodes CASSQVGGGATPYEQYF. The chain uses TRBV4-1 and TRBJ2-7; D possibly corresponds to TRBD2 (5 bases). The CDR3 is made up of 17 amino acids. CDR1 is MGHRA and CDR2 is YSYEKL in the germline V gene. Deletions cut 1 base from V and 2 bases from J, with 18 bases between.

The rearrangement joins TRBV4-1 to TRBJ2-3, with D tentatively TRBD2 (5 bases). Between the trimmed V and J ends, which lost 1 base and 1 base, there was a span of 21 bases. The CDR3 covers 19 residues. Germline V gene data show CDR1 as MGHRA and CDR2 as YSYEKL. The DNA of the CDR3 is TGCGCCAGCAGCCAAGTTGGTAGCGACACCTCTCATGGCACAGATACGCAGTATTTT. Translating it yields CASSQVGSDTSHGTDTQYF.

The V gene is TRBV7-3, the J gene TRBJ2-1; the match to TRBD2 covers 7 bases. With V trimmed by 5 bases and J by 4 bases, 11 bases remained unmatched. The germline V gene encodes CDR1 SGHTA and CDR2 FQGTGA. CDR3 length: 16 amino acids. The CDR3 DNA is TGTGCCAGCAGCCCCTCAGCTAGCGGACTGTACAATGAGCAGTTCTTC. Translating it yields CASSPSASGLYNEQFF. Based on the CDR3 plus reference TRBV7-3 and TRBJ2-1, the full variable domain is GAGVSQTPSNKVTEKGKYVELRCDPISGHTALYWYRQSLGQGPEFLIYFQGTGAADDSGLPNDRFFAVRPEGSVSTLKIQRTERGDSAVYLCASSPSASGLYNEQFFGPGTRLTVL.

The J gene is TRBJ2-3, the V gene TRBV6-7; 7 bases align to TRBD1. TRBV6-7 carries the ORF label, with uncertain function. The CDR3 loop spans 21 amino acids. The J segment lost 0 bases and the V segment lost 6 bases, leaving 24 bases of the junction unmatched. The CDR3 sequence: CASSPRRTPRDSMTSTDTQYF. CDR3 bases: TGTGCCAGCAGCCCACGGAGGACGCCTCGGGACAGCATGACTAGCACAGATACGCAGTATTTT.

The chain combines TRBV20-1 with TRBJ2-2, with 7 nucleotides matching TRBD2. Germline-derived CDR1 and CDR2 are DFQATT and SNEGSKA (reference sequence). This CDR3 has 14 amino acids. V trimming: 3 bases; J trimming: 1 base; junction bases outside the gene matches: 2. CDR3 DNA: TGCAGTGCTAGTCTAGCGGAGAACACCGGGGAGCTGTTTTTT. It specifies CSASLAENTGELFF.

This rearrangement joins TRBV29-1 to TRBJ2-3; TRBD2 matches 9 bases. The germline CDR1 and CDR2 sequences are SQVTM and ANQGSEA. This CDR3 has 13 amino acids. Germline trimming cut 5 bases from V and 6 bases from J; bases unmatched to any gene: 6. CDR3: CSVSGTSSDTQYF. In DNA form, the CDR3 reads TGCAGCGTTTCCGGGACTAGCTCTGATACGCAGTATTTT.

Details on this clonotype: Its ends do not fully match the called genes, so a read error is possible. The chain employs TRBV28 and TRBJ1-2, with D uncertain. Germline V gene sequence: CDR1 MDHEN, CDR2 SYDVKM. This CDR3 is 13 amino acids long. This CDR3 reads CASRFNRDYDYTF. CDR3 nucleotides: TGTGCCAGCAGATTTAACAGAGACTATGACTACACCTTC.

V and J are TRBV7-8 and TRBJ1-2; no definite D call. The CDR3 spans 14 residues. The germline gives CDR1 SGHVS, CDR2 FQNEAQ. Trimming pared 2 bases from V and 4 bases from J, leaving 11 bases between. The CDR3 sequence is CASSLSDGPYGYTF. The CDR3 nucleotides are TGTGCCAGCAGCTTATCTGACGGGCCCTATGGCTACACCTTC.

This clonotype was counted only a few times. V usage is TRBV21-1 and J usage is TRBJ2-3; the table's D call, TRBD1, has no DNA check behind it. TRBV21-1 is tagged as a pseudogene. CDR3 size: 17 residues. This CDR3 is CASSKVKGDTVGHTQYF. CDR3 coding DNA: TGTGCCAGCAGCAAAGTAAAAGGGGACACGGTTGGCCATACGCAGTATTTT.